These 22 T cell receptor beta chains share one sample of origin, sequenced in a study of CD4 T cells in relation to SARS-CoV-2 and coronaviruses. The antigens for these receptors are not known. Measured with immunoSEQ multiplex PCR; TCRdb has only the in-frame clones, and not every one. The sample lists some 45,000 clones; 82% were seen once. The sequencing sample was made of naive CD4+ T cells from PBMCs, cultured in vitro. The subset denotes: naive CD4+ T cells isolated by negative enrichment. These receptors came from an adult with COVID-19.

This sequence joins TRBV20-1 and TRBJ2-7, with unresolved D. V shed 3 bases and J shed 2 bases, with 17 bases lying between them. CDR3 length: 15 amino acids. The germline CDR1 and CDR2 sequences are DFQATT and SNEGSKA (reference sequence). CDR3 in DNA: TGCAGTGCTAGTAGATGGAAGTCCCGTACCTACGAGCAGTACTTC. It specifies CSASRWKSRTYEQYF.

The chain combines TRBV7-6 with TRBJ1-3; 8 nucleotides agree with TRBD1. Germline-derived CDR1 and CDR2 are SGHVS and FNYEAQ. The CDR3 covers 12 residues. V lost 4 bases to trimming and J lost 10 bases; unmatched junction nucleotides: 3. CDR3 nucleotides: TGTGCCAGCAGCTCCGACAGGGGAACCATATATTTT. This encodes CASSSDRGTIYF.

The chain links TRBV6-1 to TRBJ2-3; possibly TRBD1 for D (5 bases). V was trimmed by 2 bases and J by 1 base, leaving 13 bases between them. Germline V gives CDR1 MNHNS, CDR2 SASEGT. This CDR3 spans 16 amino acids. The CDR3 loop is CASSERVRAGTDTQYF. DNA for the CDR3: TGTGCCAGCAGTGAAAGGGTCAGGGCAGGCACAGATACGCAGTATTTT.

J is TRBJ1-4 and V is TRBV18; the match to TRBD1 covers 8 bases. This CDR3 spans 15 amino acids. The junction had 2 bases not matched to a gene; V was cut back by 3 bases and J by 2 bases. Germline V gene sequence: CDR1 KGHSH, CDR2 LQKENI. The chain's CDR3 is CASSPRQGTNEKLFF. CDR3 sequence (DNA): TGTGCCAGCTCACCCAGACAGGGGACTAATGAAAAACTGTTTTTT.

In DNA, the CDR3 is TGCGCCAGCAGCTTGGAGGGGGCGGAGTACAATGAGCAGTTCTTC. Encoded protein: CASSLEGAEYNEQFF. V gene TRBV5-1 combines with J gene TRBJ2-1, with 7 nucleotides matching TRBD1. The J segment lost 4 bases and the V segment lost 0 bases, leaving 4 bases of the junction unmatched. Germline V gene lookup returns CDR1 SGHRS and CDR2 YFSETQ. The CDR3 runs to 15 residues.

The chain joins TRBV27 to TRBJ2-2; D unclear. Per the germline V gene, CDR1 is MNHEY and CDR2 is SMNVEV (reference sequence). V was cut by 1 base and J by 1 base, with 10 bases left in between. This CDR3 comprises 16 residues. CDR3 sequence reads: CASSLLGGQNTGELFF. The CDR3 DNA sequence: TGTGCCAGCAGTTTATTAGGTGGCCAGAACACCGGGGAGCTGTTTTTT.

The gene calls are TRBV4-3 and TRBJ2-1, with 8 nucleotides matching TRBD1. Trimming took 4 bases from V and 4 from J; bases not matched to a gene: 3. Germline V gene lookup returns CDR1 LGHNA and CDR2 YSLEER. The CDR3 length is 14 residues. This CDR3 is CASSRDRGYNEQFF. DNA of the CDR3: TGCGCCAGCAGCCGAGACAGGGGATACAATGAGCAGTTCTTC.

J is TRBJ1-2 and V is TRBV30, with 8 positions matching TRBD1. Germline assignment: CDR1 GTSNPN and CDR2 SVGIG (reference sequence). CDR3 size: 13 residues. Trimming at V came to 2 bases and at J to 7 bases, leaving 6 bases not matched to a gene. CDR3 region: CAWSLQGESGYTF. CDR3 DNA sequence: TGTGCCTGGAGTTTACAGGGGGAATCTGGCTACACCTTC.

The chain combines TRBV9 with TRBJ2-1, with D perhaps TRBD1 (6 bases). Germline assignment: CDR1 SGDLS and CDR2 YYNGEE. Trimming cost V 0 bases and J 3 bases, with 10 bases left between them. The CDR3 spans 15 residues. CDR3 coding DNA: TGTGCCAGCAGCGTAGGGACAGCTAGCTACAATGAGCAGTTCTTC. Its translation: CASSVGTASYNEQFF.

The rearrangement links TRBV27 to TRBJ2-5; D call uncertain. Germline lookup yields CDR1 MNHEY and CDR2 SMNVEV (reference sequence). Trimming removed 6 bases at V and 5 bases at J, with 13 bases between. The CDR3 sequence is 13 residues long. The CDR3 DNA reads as TGTGCCAGCAGCCCGCGACCGTCGGAGACCCAGTACTTC. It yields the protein CASSPRPSETQYF.

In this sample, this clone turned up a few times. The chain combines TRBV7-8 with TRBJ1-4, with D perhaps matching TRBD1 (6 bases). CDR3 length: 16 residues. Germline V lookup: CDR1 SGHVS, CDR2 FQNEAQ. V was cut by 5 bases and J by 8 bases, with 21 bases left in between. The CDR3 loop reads CASSLGGAVLSEKLFF. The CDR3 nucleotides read TGTGCCAGCAGCCTAGGGGGGGCAGTCCTTTCGGAAAAACTGTTTTTT.

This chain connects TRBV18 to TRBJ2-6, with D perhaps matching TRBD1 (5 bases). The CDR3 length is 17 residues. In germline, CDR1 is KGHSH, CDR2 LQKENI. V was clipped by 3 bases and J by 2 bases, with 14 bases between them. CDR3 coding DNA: TGTGCCAGCTCACCGATAATGATAGGGGCTGGGGCCAACGTCCTGACTTTC. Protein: CASSPIMIGAGANVLTF.

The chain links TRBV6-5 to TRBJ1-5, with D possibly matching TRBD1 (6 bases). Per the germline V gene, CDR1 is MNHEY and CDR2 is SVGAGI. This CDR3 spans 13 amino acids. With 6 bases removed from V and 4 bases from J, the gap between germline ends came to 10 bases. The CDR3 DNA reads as TGTGCCAGCAGAAGGACAGAAAATCAGCCCCAGCATTTT. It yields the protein CASRRTENQPQHF.

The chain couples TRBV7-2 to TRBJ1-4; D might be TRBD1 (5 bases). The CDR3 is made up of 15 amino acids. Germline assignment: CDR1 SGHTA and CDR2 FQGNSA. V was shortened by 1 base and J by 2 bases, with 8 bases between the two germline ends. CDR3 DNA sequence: TGTGCCAGCAGCTTAGTTGGGGGGACTAATGAAAAACTGTTTTTT. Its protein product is CASSLVGGTNEKLFF.

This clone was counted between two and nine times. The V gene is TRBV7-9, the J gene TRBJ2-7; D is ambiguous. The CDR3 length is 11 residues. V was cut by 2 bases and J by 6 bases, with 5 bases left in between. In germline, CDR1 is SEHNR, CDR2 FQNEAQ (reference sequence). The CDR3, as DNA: TGTGCCAGCAGCTTAACCGGCGAGCAGTACTTC. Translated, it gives CASSLTGEQYF.

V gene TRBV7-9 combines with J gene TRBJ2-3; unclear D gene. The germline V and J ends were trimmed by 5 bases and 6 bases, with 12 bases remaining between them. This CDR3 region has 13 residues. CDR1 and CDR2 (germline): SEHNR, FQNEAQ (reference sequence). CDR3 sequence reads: CASSARVADTQYF. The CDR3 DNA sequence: TGTGCCAGCAGCGCAAGGGTGGCCGATACGCAGTATTTT.

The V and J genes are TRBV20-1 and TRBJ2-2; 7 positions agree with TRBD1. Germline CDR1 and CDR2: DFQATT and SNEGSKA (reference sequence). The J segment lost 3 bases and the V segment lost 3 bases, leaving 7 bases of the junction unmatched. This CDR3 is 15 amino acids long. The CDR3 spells CSASRTGTYTGELFF. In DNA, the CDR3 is TGCAGTGCTAGTAGGACAGGAACCTACACCGGGGAGCTGTTTTTT.

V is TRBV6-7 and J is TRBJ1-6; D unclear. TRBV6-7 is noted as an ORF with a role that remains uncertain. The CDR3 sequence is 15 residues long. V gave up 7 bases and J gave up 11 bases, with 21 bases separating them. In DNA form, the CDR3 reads TGTGCCAGCACCGCTGGGGAATGCAACGTTACACCCCTCCACTTT. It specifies CASTAGECNVTPLHF.

As DNA, the CDR3 is TGTGCCAGCAGCTTAGCGGGAGGCGTCACAGATACGCAGTATTTT. Its translation is CASSLAGGVTDTQYF. The V gene is TRBV7-3, the J gene TRBJ2-3; 8 positions match TRBD2. Germline values: CDR1 SGHTA, CDR2 FQGTGA. This CDR3 is 15 amino acids long. V was clipped by 2 bases and J by 2 bases; unmatched bases: 3.

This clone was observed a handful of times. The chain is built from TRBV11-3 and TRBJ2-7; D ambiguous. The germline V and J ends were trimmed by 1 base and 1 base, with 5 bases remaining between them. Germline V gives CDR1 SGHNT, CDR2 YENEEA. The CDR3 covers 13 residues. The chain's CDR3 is CASSLGRSYEQYF. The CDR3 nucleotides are TGTGCCAGCAGCTTAGGCAGATCCTACGAGCAGTACTTC.

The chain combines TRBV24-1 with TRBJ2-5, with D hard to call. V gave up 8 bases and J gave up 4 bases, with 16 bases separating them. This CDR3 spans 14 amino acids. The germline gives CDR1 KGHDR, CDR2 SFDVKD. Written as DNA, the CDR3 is TGTGCCACCAAGTCGCACCCGTTTCGAGAGACCCAGTACTTC. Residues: CATKSHPFRETQYF.

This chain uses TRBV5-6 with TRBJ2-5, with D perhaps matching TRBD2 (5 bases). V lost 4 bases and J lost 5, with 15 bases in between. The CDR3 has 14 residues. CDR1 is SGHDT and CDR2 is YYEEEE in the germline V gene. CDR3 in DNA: TGTGCCAGCAGCCTTCCGGGCGGGTCGGAGACCCAGTACTTC. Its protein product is CASSLPGGSETQYF.